The following is a T cell receptor beta chain sequence with its context. This sample is part of a study of T-cell reconstitution after alpha-beta-depleted transplantation in children. The CDR3 spans 14 residues. Germline V gene sequence: CDR1 MNHEY, CDR2 SVGEGT. V lost 4 bases and J 0 bases, leaving 6 bases between the germline ends. Library preparation (for TCRbeta) was performed with unique molecular identifiers. TCRdb independently ran MiXCR on the PCR reads; one entry per CDR3 protein. The table shows 200,000 to 300,000 distinct CDR3 sequences, with more than 10% occurring only once. The sample in question was PBMCs from the stem cell graft donor, obtained from the stem cell graft. This TCR was sampled from a human donor who donated a stem cell graft to a child with acute lymphoblastic leukemia. The chain couples TRBV6-2 or TRBV6-3 to TRBJ1-4, with D unclear. The CDR3 coding sequence is TGTGCCAGCAGTTCGGTCGCAACTAATGAAAAACTGTTTTTT. Translated: CASSSVATNEKLFF.